This is a list of T cell receptor beta chains from one sample in a study of T cell responses to AZD1222 COVID-19 vaccine. Using immunoSEQ multiplex PCR, the repertoire was profiled, and TCRdb retains in-frame clones only, with some absent. The sample shows roughly 97,000 clones, approximately 89% of them seen only once. This sample comprised peripheral blood, obtained on day 0 of AZD1222 vaccination. The source is an adult in good health. Both conserved end residues are part of each CDR3. D genes are given only for firm matches. A clone size is listed for some rows: how often the clone was seen (once, few, many), or a class if it is expanded.

>TRBV23-1|NA|TRBJ2-3|NA
CASSQGAREWADTQYF
TGCGCCAGCAGTCAAGGGGCGAGGGAGTGGGCAGATACGCAGTATTTT
>TRBV5-6|NA|TRBJ1-2|TRBD1
CASSLRAGGSYGYTF
TGTGCCAGCAGCTTGAGGGCAGGGGGTAGCTATGGCTACACCTTC
>TRBV28|NA|TRBJ2-1|TRBD2
CASRAGGLYNEQFF
TGTGCCAGCAGGGCGGGGGGCTTGTACAATGAGCAGTTCTTC
>TRBV2|NA|TRBJ2-7|TRBD1
CASSELLGTGHSSYEQYF
TGTGCCAGCAGTGAGCTATTAGGGACAGGACACTCCTCCTACGAGCAGTACTTC
>TRBV6-5|once|TRBJ1-2|NA
CASSYSTRASNYGYTF
TGTGCCAGCAGTTACTCGACCAGGGCCTCTAACTATGGCTACACCTTC
>TRBV5-4|NA|TRBJ1-2|NA
CASSLGARQDYGYTF
TGTGCCAGCAGCTTGGGGGCTCGGCAGGACTATGGCTACACCTTC
>TRBV7-2|NA|TRBJ2-7|TRBD2
CASSPTSGATYEQYF
TGTGCCAGCAGTCCGACTAGCGGGGCCACCTACGAGCAGTACTTC
>TRBV4-1|NA|TRBJ2-7|NA
CASSQVEGAGYEQYF
TGCGCCAGCAGCCAAGTGGAGGGGGCTGGCTACGAGCAGTACTTC
>TRBV27|NA|TRBJ1-1|NA
CASSLFAGAVNTEAFF
TGTGCCAGCAGTTTATTCGCAGGGGCTGTGAACACTGAAGCTTTCTTT
>TRBV7-2|NA|TRBJ1-2|NA
CASSLGEGVRGYTF
TGTGCCAGCAGCTTAGGTGAAGGGGTTCGCGGCTACACCTTC
>TRBV27|NA|TRBJ1-6|TRBD1
CASSKHKGGQGSNSPLHF
TGTGCCAGCAGTAAACACAAAGGCGGACAGGGTAGTAATTCACCCCTCCACTTT
>TRBV7-8|NA|TRBJ2-2|NA
CASSPIRARNTGELFF
TGTGCCAGCAGCCCTATTCGAGCGAGGAACACCGGGGAGCTGTTTTTT
>TRBV5-1|once|TRBJ2-5|NA
CASSPRGRAVQETQYF
TGCGCCAGCTCTCCGCGCGGTCGGGCGGTCCAAGAGACCCAGTACTTC
>TRBV12-3/TRBV12-4|NA|TRBJ1-2|NA
CASSWDGDYGYTF
TGTGCCAGCAGCTGGGATGGGGACTATGGCTACACCTTC
>TRBV10-1|NA|TRBJ2-2|NA
CASSEIVWSGELFF
TGCGCCAGCAGTGAGATAGTTTGGAGCGGGGAGCTGTTTTTT
>TRBV4-1|NA|TRBJ2-7|NA
CASSQDERSSYEQYF
TGCGCCAGCAGCCAAGACGAACGGAGCTCCTACGAGCAGTACTTC
>TRBV7-2|NA|TRBJ2-3|NA
CASSPRWGWPRGIDTQYF
TGTGCCAGCAGCCCTAGATGGGGTTGGCCTCGGGGCATTGATACGCAGTATTTT
>TRBV19|NA|TRBJ2-7|NA
CASSTGTYEQYF
TGTGCCAGTAGTACCGGGACCTACGAGCAGTACTTC
>TRBV2|NA|TRBJ1-5|TRBD1
CASSEALRRAGTGDQPQHF
TGTGCCAGCAGTGAAGCGCTTCGGAGGGCGGGAACAGGGGATCAGCCCCAGCATTTT
>TRBV6-4|few|TRBJ1-6|NA
CASSDSMGGPYNSPLHF
TGTGCCAGCAGTGACTCGATGGGGGGCCCCTATAATTCACCCCTCCACTTT
>TRBV4-2|NA|TRBJ2-4|TRBD2
CASSREGTGASGNIQYF
TGTGCCAGCAGCCGGGAGGGTACGGGAGCCTCTGGAAACATTCAGTACTTC
>TRBV6-2/TRBV6-3|once|TRBJ2-7|NA
CASSYFVEQYF
TGTGCCAGCAGTTACTTCGTAGAGCAGTACTTC
>TRBV9|NA|TRBJ2-5|NA
CASQTGTRTDPQYF
TGTGCCAGCCAAACCGGGACAAGGACCGATCCCCAGTACTTC
>TRBV27|NA|TRBJ2-3|NA
CASSLQRSTDTQYF
TGTGCCAGCAGTTTACAGCGTTCCACAGATACGCAGTATTTT
>TRBV4-2|NA|TRBJ2-1|TRBD2
CASSQGPSRGDNEQFF
TGTGCCAGCAGCCAAGGACCCTCACGGGGGGACAATGAGCAGTTCTTC
>TRBV4-3|NA|TRBJ2-6|NA
CASSQDEERSGANVLTF
TGCGCCAGCAGCCAAGATGAGGAGCGCTCTGGGGCCAACGTCCTGACTTTC
>TRBV28|NA|TRBJ2-7|TRBD1
CASSAGQGARGEQYF
TGTGCCAGCAGTGCCGGACAGGGGGCCCGGGGTGAGCAGTACTTC
>TRBV7-2|once|TRBJ1-2|TRBD1
CASSSTGNGYTF
TGTGCCAGCAGCTCGACAGGGAACGGCTACACCTTC
>TRBV7-2|NA|TRBJ2-3|TRBD2
CASSLQPSGGADTQYF
TGTGCCAGCAGCTTACAGCCTAGCGGGGGCGCAGATACGCAGTATTTT
>TRBV5-4|NA|TRBJ2-7|TRBD2
CASSFMRELSYEQYF
TGTGCCAGCAGCTTCATGCGGGAGTTATCCTACGAGCAGTACTTC
>TRBV2|once|TRBJ1-1|TRBD1
CASRSRGPSNTEAFF
TGTGCCAGCAGGAGCAGGGGGCCCTCGAACACTGAAGCTTTCTTT
>TRBV12-3/TRBV12-4|NA|TRBJ1-2|NA
CASDWGTGYGYTF
TGTGCCAGCGATTGGGGGACGGGTTATGGCTACACCTTC
>TRBV9|NA|TRBJ1-4|TRBD1
CASSVAPGTGLEKLFF
TGTGCCAGCAGCGTAGCACCCGGGACAGGGCTCGAAAAACTGTTTTTT
>TRBV28|NA|TRBJ2-5|NA
CASSFDRRPSETQYF
TGTGCCAGCAGTTTTGACAGACGCCCCTCGGAGACCCAGTACTTC
>TRBV5-1|NA|TRBJ2-2|TRBD2
CASTQIAGTNTGELFF
TGCGCCAGCACCCAAATAGCGGGGACGAACACCGGGGAGCTGTTTTTT
>TRBV30|few|TRBJ1-4|NA
CAWKMGRGYEKLFF
TGTGCCTGGAAAATGGGAAGAGGTTATGAAAAACTGTTTTTT
>TRBV28|NA|TRBJ1-2|NA
CASSSRRGYTF
TGTGCCAGCAGCTCGCGCCGTGGCTACACCTTC
>TRBV7-2|once|TRBJ2-1|NA
CASSLRGGDEQFF
TGTGCCAGCAGCTTAAGAGGGGGGGACGAGCAGTTCTTC
>TRBV16|NA|TRBJ2-7|TRBD1
CASSRDRGAYEQYF
TGTGCCAGCAGCCGAGACAGGGGTGCCTACGAGCAGTACTTC
>TRBV3-1/TRBV3-2|NA|TRBJ2-2|NA
CASSHRGSGGTGELFF
TGTGCCAGCAGCCACCGAGGGTCTGGAGGCACCGGGGAGCTGTTTTTT
>TRBV18|few|TRBJ1-2|NA
CASSPDRNGYTF
TGTGCCAGCTCACCCGACAGGAATGGCTACACCTTC
>TRBV27|NA|TRBJ1-6|NA
CASSPRPNSPLHF
TGTGCCAGCAGCCCCCGGCCGAATTCACCCCTCCACTTT
>TRBV6-5|NA|TRBJ1-2|TRBD1
CASSPTGQGPYGYTF
TGTGCCAGCAGTCCGACCGGACAGGGGCCCTATGGCTACACCTTC
>TRBV28|NA|TRBJ1-2|TRBD1
CASTPRWTGGIYGYTF
TGTGCCAGCACCCCAAGGTGGACAGGGGGGATCTATGGCTACACCTTC
>TRBV28|NA|TRBJ2-7|TRBD2
CASSSGGSSYEQYF
TGTGCCAGCAGTTCCGGGGGGAGCTCCTACGAGCAGTACTTC
>TRBV18|NA|TRBJ1-1|NA
CASSYDRIAEAFF
TGTGCCAGCTCATATGACAGGATCGCTGAAGCTTTCTTT
>TRBV14|NA|TRBJ2-7|NA
CASSERPYEQYF
TGTGCCAGCAGCGAGCGTCCTTACGAGCAGTACTTC
>TRBV18|NA|TRBJ2-7|NA
CASSPPFEVPPYEQYF
TGTGCCAGCTCACCACCCTTCGAGGTCCCTCCCTACGAGCAGTACTTC
>TRBV2|NA|TRBJ2-6|NA
CASSKALGWKGANVLTF
TGTGCCAGCAGTAAAGCCCTCGGCTGGAAAGGGGCCAACGTCCTGACTTTC
>TRBV5-6|NA|TRBJ1-2|NA
CASSLSVGYTF
TGTGCCAGCAGCTTGTCGGTTGGCTACACCTTC
>TRBV9|once|TRBJ2-6|NA
CASSVGLSGANVLTF
TGTGCCAGCAGCGTAGGACTCTCTGGGGCCAACGTCCTGACTTTC
>TRBV5-1|NA|TRBJ1-2|NA
CASSLDGTEPYGYTF
TGCGCCAGCAGCTTGGATGGGACCGAACCCTATGGCTACACCTTC
>TRBV4-2|NA|TRBJ1-2|TRBD1
CASSPTGGRDGYTF
TGTGCCAGCAGCCCGACAGGGGGCAGGGATGGCTACACCTTC
>TRBV28|NA|TRBJ2-3|NA
CASNRDRADTQYF
TGTGCCAGCAACCGGGACCGTGCCGATACGCAGTATTTT
>TRBV18|NA|TRBJ1-6|TRBD1
CASSPLSGQGASPLHF
TGTGCCAGCTCACCGTTATCGGGACAGGGGGCTTCACCCCTCCACTTT
>TRBV18|NA|TRBJ1-1|NA
CASSQGLGTEAFF
TGTGCCAGCTCTCAAGGGTTGGGGACTGAAGCTTTCTTT
>TRBV11-2|NA|TRBJ1-6|NA
CASSSAKGVAFYNSPLHF
TGTGCCAGCAGTTCGGCGAAGGGGGTCGCTTTCTATAATTCACCCCTCCACTTT
>TRBV14|NA|TRBJ1-6|TRBD1
CASSQEGQGYNSPLHF
TGTGCCAGCAGCCAAGAAGGACAGGGGTATAATTCACCCCTCCACTTT
>TRBV2|NA|TRBJ1-5|TRBD1
CASSEGDRDDQPQHF
TGTGCCAGCAGTGAGGGCGACAGGGACGATCAGCCCCAGCATTTT